The 14 T cell receptor beta chains in this list originate from one sample, sequenced in a study of blood T cells in healthy people across ages. A second PCR, run for roughly 7 to 12 cycles, used a sample-barcoded 5' primer plus a J-beta primer mix. MiXCR, applied by TCRdb to the 5' RACE reads, yields one record per CDR3 protein. The top ten hold 6.5% to 8.5% of the sample, which has 1,300,000 or so distinct CDR3 sequences, 55% to 75% seen once. The sequenced sample was blood. The receptors were gathered from a man aged 18 to 35 in good health.

The rearrangement links TRBV7-2 to TRBJ2-1; D is ambiguous. Trimming took off 3 bases at V and 8 bases at J, with 14 bases between the two ends. The CDR3 sequence is 14 residues long. CDR1 is SGHTA and CDR2 is FQGNSA in the germline V gene. This CDR3 reads CASSFRRGRDEQFF. The CDR3 DNA reads TGTGCCAGCAGCTTTAGAAGAGGACGGGATGAGCAGTTCTTC.

This clonotype showed up just a few times. The chain links TRBV5-6 to TRBJ2-6; D gene ambiguous. CDR3 length: 17 amino acids. The germline V gene encodes CDR1 SGHDT and CDR2 YYEEEE. V was shortened by 4 bases and J by 0 bases, with 14 bases between the two germline ends. CDR3 loop: CASSPRSTYSGANVLTF. The CDR3 region has the DNA TGTGCCAGCAGCCCCAGGAGCACCTACTCTGGGGCCAACGTCCTGACTTTC. Full variable domain (rest looked up from reference TRBV5-6 and TRBJ2-6): DAGVTQSPTHLIKTRGQQVTLRCSPKSGHDTVSWYQQALGQGPQFIFQYYEEEERQRGNFPDRFSGHQFPNYSSELNVNALLLGDSALYLCASSPRSTYSGANVLTFGAGSRLTVL.

This chain connects TRBV27 to TRBJ2-7; TRBD2 aligns across 10 bases. The V segment lost 5 bases and the J segment 2 bases; nucleotides outside the gene matches: 6. Per germline, CDR1 MNHEY and CDR2 SMNVEV (reference sequence). The CDR3 is 15 amino acids. The CDR3 region has the DNA TGTGCCAGCAGTAGATCTAGCGGGAGCACCTACGAGCAGTACTTC. Its translation: CASSRSSGSTYEQYF.

CDR3 nucleotides: TGCAGCGTTGAAGTAGCGGGTTATTACAATGAGCAGTTCTTC. This sequence encodes CSVEVAGYYNEQFF. The chain recombines TRBV29-1 with TRBJ2-1; 7 bases are a match to TRBD2. V shed 1 base and J 4 bases; nucleotides not matched to a gene: 4. This CDR3 has 14 amino acids. Germline CDR1 and CDR2: SQVTM and ANQGSEA.

The chain carries TRBV27 and TRBJ1-6, with 7 positions matching TRBD1. V was clipped by 2 bases and J by 14 bases; unmatched bases: 3. CDR3 length: 12 residues. Germline V gives CDR1 MNHEY, CDR2 SMNVEV (reference sequence). The CDR3 DNA reads as TGTGCCAGCAGTTTACCTCAGGGGGCCCTCCACTTT. This encodes CASSLPQGALHF.

The V call is TRBV7-2, the J call TRBJ2-4; TRBD1 matches 10 bases. Per germline, CDR1 SGHTA and CDR2 FQGNSA. V trimming: 6 bases; J trimming: 5 bases; junction bases outside the gene matches: 7. The CDR3 has 15 amino acids. This chain's CDR3 is CASRRDRGLQNIQYF. CDR3 DNA sequence: TGTGCCAGCAGACGGGACAGGGGACTCCAAAACATTCAGTACTTC.

The chain combines TRBV5-5 with TRBJ2-7, with D hard to call. The CDR3 runs to 14 residues. The V end was cut by 2 bases, the J end by 1 base, with 10 bases between. Germline CDR1 is SGHKS and CDR2 is YYEKEE (reference sequence). CDR3 DNA sequence: TGTGCCAGCAGCTTCTATGATCGATCCTACGAGCAGTACTTC. Protein: CASSFYDRSYEQYF.

V usage is TRBV6-5 and J usage is TRBJ2-1; D not resolved. CDR3 size: 14 residues. V was trimmed by 4 bases and J by 0 bases, leaving 7 bases between them. Germline V CDR1 and CDR2: MNHEY, SVGAGI. CDR3 sequence reads: CASSFAISYNEQFF. The CDR3 coding sequence is TGTGCCAGCAGTTTTGCTATCTCCTACAATGAGCAGTTCTTC.

V gene TRBV6-1 combines with J gene TRBJ2-7; 7 nucleotides align to TRBD1. This CDR3 spans 15 amino acids. With V trimmed by 6 bases and J by 2 bases, 10 bases remained unmatched. Per the germline V gene, CDR1 is MNHNS and CDR2 is SASEGT. CDR3 loop: CASRKAPTGTYEQYF. CDR3 sequence (DNA): TGTGCCAGCAGAAAAGCCCCGACAGGGACCTACGAGCAGTACTTC.

This sequence joins TRBV20-1 and TRBJ1-2; possibly TRBD1 for D (6 bases). The CDR3 length is 13 residues. The ends were cut back, 6 bases at V and 5 bases at J, with 16 bases in the middle. CDR1 and CDR2 (germline): DFQATT, SNEGSKA (reference sequence). The chain's CDR3 is CSAPGRGGYGYTF. DNA of the CDR3: TGCAGTGCCCCGGGCAGGGGCGGTTATGGCTACACCTTC.

Worth noting for this clonotype: A much bigger clone sits one base away, suggesting this may be a read error. V is TRBV5-1 and J is TRBJ2-7; D gene ambiguous. This CDR3 contains 14 residues. The germline V gene encodes CDR1 SGHRS and CDR2 YFSETQ. V lost 6 bases and J 3 bases, leaving 16 bases between the germline ends. The CDR3 region is CASTNSGFFYEQYF. The CDR3, as DNA: TGCGCCAGCACTAATTCCGGATTCTTCTACGAGCAGTACTTC.

This sequence joins TRBV4-1 and TRBJ2-7, with 7 bases matching TRBD2. Per the germline V gene, CDR1 is MGHRA and CDR2 is YSYEKL. The junction had 5 bases not matched to a gene; V was cut back by 0 bases and J by 0 bases. The CDR3 extends over 16 amino acids. The CDR3 region is CASSQDDLADSYEQYF. The CDR3 DNA follows: TGCGCCAGCAGCCAAGACGACCTAGCGGACTCCTACGAGCAGTACTTC.

The chain uses TRBV20-1 and TRBJ2-1; D possibly corresponds to TRBD1 (5 bases). The CDR3 runs to 15 residues. Trimming removed 5 bases from V and 0 bases from J, with 14 bases in between. Germline V gene lookup returns CDR1 DFQATT and CDR2 SNEGSKA (reference sequence). The CDR3 region is CSALPGASSYNEQFF. The CDR3 nucleotides are TGCAGTGCTTTGCCTGGGGCAAGCTCCTACAATGAGCAGTTCTTC.

This chain uses TRBV7-9 with TRBJ2-3; unclear D gene. V lost 5 bases and J 3 bases, leaving 12 bases between the germline ends. In germline, CDR1 is SEHNR, CDR2 FQNEAQ (reference sequence). The CDR3 has 14 residues. CDR3 sequence reads: CASSPRPFTDTQYF. In DNA, the CDR3 is TGTGCCAGCAGCCCACGTCCCTTTACAGATACGCAGTATTTT. The full variable domain, its missing parts supplied by reference TRBV7-9 and TRBJ2-3, is DTGVSQNPRHKITKRGQNVTFRCDPISEHNRLYWYRQTLGQGPEFLTYFQNEAQLEKSRLLSDRFSAERPKGSFSTLEIQRTEQGDSAMYLCASSPRPFTDTQYFGPGTRLTVL.